This T cell receptor (beta chain) was sequenced in a study of blood T cell repertoires in COVID-19. Overall study: T cells, B-cell-depleted T cells, or PBMCs provided the cDNA or gDNA that served as material.

V shed 7 bases, J shed 1 base, and the junction held 7 bases outside the gene matches. This CDR3 has 15 residues. The germline gives CDR1 SNHLY, CDR2 FYNNEI. Methods used by the authors: The authors estimated nucleated cell counts from reference gene primer amplification. TCRdb's copy holds only in-frame clones and misses some; the assay was immunoSEQ multiplex PCR. The V and J calls and clone size were taken over from that table, and D and trimming were inferred from the DNA. The sample carries around 130,000 clones, more than 70% recorded once. The sequencing input was peripheral blood. The V call is TRBV2, the J call TRBJ2-5, with 9 bases identical to TRBD1. The sequence was obtained from a woman aged 25 to 39 who had recovered from COVID-19. CDR3 in amino acids: CASKGTGTIQETQYF. DNA for the CDR3: TGTGCCAGCAAAGGGACAGGGACCATCCAAGAGACCCAGTACTTC.